The TCR beta chain under discussion was sequenced for a study of T cells in Graves' hyperthyroidism and ophthalmopathy. The CDR3 is 19 amino acids. Germline CDR1 is KGHDR and CDR2 is SFDVKD. V shed 1 base and J shed 0 bases, with 18 bases lying between them. Researchers took RNA transcripts and amplified the TCR beta CDR3 regions from them. First-round RT-PCR of the TCR CDR3 relied on the HTBI primer set. TCRdb reprocessed the multiplex PCR reads with MiXCR, giving one entry per CDR3 protein. The table lists about 560,000 distinct CDR3 sequences, approximately 15% of them singletons. This clonotype was sampled from a woman under 30 with Graves' hyperthyroidism. V gene TRBV24-1 combines with J gene TRBJ2-1; no reliable D call. What was sequenced was blood. The DNA for the CDR3 is TGTGCCACCAGTGATTTTAAGGATACGGACGAAAGCTCCTACAATGAGCAGTTCTTC. Translated: CATSDFKDTDESSYNEQFF.